Below, 25 T cell receptor beta chains from the same sample are listed, as sequenced in a study of blood T cell repertoires in COVID-19 (dated by TCRdb to the early 2020s). The library was obtained by the immunoSEQ multiplex PCR assay. Entries here come from immuneACCESS through TCRdb and include only in-frame sequences with V and J called. Some clones fail to appear in such tables; in the studies checked, an unresolved V gene covers under half of the shortfall, and the cause of the remainder is unknown. The sample table contains a few hundred thousand clones; only one count was recorded for approximately 90% of them. The top ten hold 12% of the sample. Material for sequencing was peripheral blood. These receptors were taken from a woman under 30 who had recovered from COVID-19.

This chain joins TRBV6-5 and TRBJ2-7; D is ambiguous. The V and J ends lost 0 bases and 3 bases respectively, with 9 bases between them. The CDR3 is made up of 14 amino acids. Germline-derived CDR1 and CDR2 are MNHEY and SVGAGI. The CDR3 DNA follows: TGTGCCAGCAGTTACTCAAGGAGTAACTACGAGCAGTACTTC. Amino acid sequence: CASSYSRSNYEQYF.

The chain is built from TRBV29-1 and TRBJ2-1, with TRBD1 identical over 8 bases. Trimming took 7 bases from V and 10 from J; bases not matched to a gene: 12. This CDR3 has 13 amino acids. Per germline, CDR1 SQVTM and CDR2 ANQGSEA. The DNA for the CDR3 is TGCAGCGGCGGCAGGGGGCAGGAAGGAGAGCAGTTCTTC. Protein: CSGGRGQEGEQFF.

This clone came up once. This chain uses TRBV19 with TRBJ2-7, with D tentatively TRBD1 (6 bases). V was pared by 3 bases and J by 3 bases, with 12 bases between. This CDR3 contains 14 residues. Germline V gene data show CDR1 as LNHDA and CDR2 as SQIVND (reference sequence). CDR3 nucleotide sequence: TGTGCCAGTAGTATGAACACAGGGAGCTACGAGCAGTACTTC. Protein product: CASSMNTGSYEQYF.

V and J are TRBV9 and TRBJ1-5; 10 bases are shared with TRBD1. Germline trimming cut 0 bases from V and 4 bases from J; bases unmatched to any gene: 1. The CDR3 loop spans 15 amino acids. CDR1 is SGDLS, CDR2 YYNGEE, per germline. The CDR3 DNA sequence: TGTGCCAGCAGCGTAGCGGGACAGGGGAATCAGCCCCAGCATTTT. Its translation: CASSVAGQGNQPQHF.

The chain joins TRBV20-1 to TRBJ2-1, with 7 bases fitting TRBD2. CDR1 DFQATT and CDR2 SNEGSKA come from the germline V gene (reference sequence). The CDR3 sequence is 15 residues long. V shed 3 bases, J shed 7 bases, and the junction held 12 bases outside the gene matches. CDR3 nucleotides: TGCAGTGCTAGTCTTGCGGGACTAAGGAGTAATGAGCAGTTCTTC. Translating gives CSASLAGLRSNEQFF.

The rearrangement uses TRBV5-4 and TRBJ1-5, with 11 bases aligning to TRBD1. Germline values: CDR1 SGHNT, CDR2 YYREEE (reference sequence). V lost 4 bases to trimming and J lost 0 bases; unmatched junction nucleotides: 15. This CDR3 is 20 amino acids long. CDR3 nucleotides: TGTGCCAGCAGCATCATTAAGGACAGGGGGCGAGTGAATAGCAATCAGCCCCAGCATTTT. The encoded protein is CASSIIKDRGRVNSNQPQHF.

The genes are TRBV11-1 and TRBJ2-3, with TRBD2 matching over 12 bases. Germline CDR1 is SGHAT and CDR2 is FQDESV (reference sequence). This CDR3 has 17 amino acids. The ends lost 0 bases at V and 4 bases at J; junction bases unmatched: 5. CDR3 in amino acids: CASSLAPGLAGSDTQYF. For the CDR3, the DNA is TGTGCCAGCAGCTTAGCACCGGGACTAGCGGGCTCAGATACGCAGTATTTT.

This chain uses TRBV11-3 with TRBJ2-1, with D possibly being TRBD1 (6 bases). This CDR3 is 16 amino acids long. Germline V CDR1 and CDR2: SGHNT, YENEEA. Trimming cost V 0 bases and J 6 bases, with 15 bases left between them. The DNA for the CDR3 is TGTGCCAGCAGCTTAGAGGCAGGACAGTGGGGCAATGAGCAGTTCTTC. Its protein is CASSLEAGQWGNEQFF.

The J gene is TRBJ1-1, the V gene TRBV7-6; D perhaps matches TRBD1 (6 bases). Germline values: CDR1 SGHVS, CDR2 FNYEAQ. With 6 bases removed from V and 8 bases from J, the gap between germline ends came to 10 bases. This CDR3 contains 11 residues. CDR3 sequence: CASRPGVEAFF. In nucleotides, the CDR3 is TGTGCCAGCAGGCCAGGGGTGGAAGCTTTCTTT.

The chain links TRBV6-5 to TRBJ2-2; 8 bases map to TRBD1. CDR1 is MNHEY, CDR2 SVGAGI, per germline. Trimming removed 6 bases from V and 5 bases from J; junction bases left unmatched: 8. The CDR3 is 15 amino acids. CDR3 sequence (DNA): TGTGCCAGCAGACAAACAGGGGGAGGAACCGGGGAGCTGTTTTTT. It is translated as CASRQTGGGTGELFF.

This clone was recorded only once. The rearrangement joins TRBV11-2 to TRBJ1-5, with D perhaps TRBD1 (6 bases). CDR3 length: 15 residues. The germline gives CDR1 SGHAT, CDR2 FQNNGV. V lost 3 bases and J lost 5, with 14 bases in between. The CDR3 sequence is CASSFLGAGDQPQHF. DNA of the CDR3: TGTGCCAGCAGCTTCTTGGGCGCAGGGGATCAGCCCCAGCATTTT. The full variable domain, rest sourced from reference TRBV11-2 and TRBJ1-5, is EAGVAQSPRYKIIEKRQSVAFWCNPISGHATLYWYQQILGQGPKLLIQFQNNGVVDDSQLPKDRFSAERLKGVDSTLKIQPAKLEDSAVYLCASSFLGAGDQPQHFGDGTRLSIL.

This chain uses TRBV4-3 with TRBJ2-1; TRBD1 matches 10 bases. Per germline, CDR1 LGHNA and CDR2 YSLEER. The CDR3 runs to 19 residues. V was pared by 2 bases and J by 1 base, with 11 bases of the junction left unmatched. DNA for the CDR3: TGCGCCAGCAGCCAATACGTTCGACAGGGGGCATTTTCCTACAATGAGCAGTTCTTC. Its translation: CASSQYVRQGAFSYNEQFF.

This clone was detected only once. V usage is TRBV6-5 and J usage is TRBJ1-1, with 10 positions matching TRBD1. The J segment lost 5 bases and the V segment lost 4 bases, leaving 4 bases of the junction unmatched. The CDR3 has 14 amino acids. Germline CDR1 reads MNHEY; CDR2 reads SVGAGI. This CDR3 is CASSSRDRGTEAFF. The CDR3 coding sequence is TGTGCCAGCAGTTCCCGGGACAGGGGTACTGAAGCTTTCTTT.

The chain combines TRBV27 with TRBJ2-2; 7 nucleotides align to TRBD1. This CDR3 is 16 amino acids long. Germline values: CDR1 MNHEY, CDR2 SMNVEV (reference sequence). The junction had 13 bases not matched to a gene; V was cut back by 6 bases and J by 6 bases. CDR3 in amino acids: CASSTRTGRWPGELFF. The DNA of the CDR3 is TGTGCCAGCAGCACCCGGACAGGAAGGTGGCCCGGGGAGCTGTTTTTT.

The chain has TRBV6-2 or TRBV6-3 and TRBJ2-7; D unresolved. V gave up 2 bases and J gave up 4 bases, with 9 bases separating them. Germline assignment: CDR1 MNHEY and CDR2 SVGEGT. The CDR3 is 13 amino acids. CDR3 nucleotides: TGTGCCAGCAGTTACCTTGACGGGTACGAGCAGTACTTC. Amino acids: CASSYLDGYEQYF.

V gene TRBV12-5 combines with J gene TRBJ1-2; TRBD1 matches 7 bases. The germline V gene has CDR1 LGHNT and CDR2 FRNRAP. The V and J ends lost 5 bases and 4 bases, in that order; junction bases with no gene match: 10. The CDR3 is 15 residues long. CDR3 sequence reads: CASGIDRARIYGYTF. Written as DNA, the CDR3 is TGTGCTAGTGGTATCGACAGGGCCCGTATCTATGGCTACACCTTC.

This clone came up once. This chain uses TRBV28 with TRBJ1-5, with a tentative D call TRBD1 (5 bases). Germline CDR1 MDHEN, CDR2 SYDVKM. Between the trimmed V and J ends, which lost 4 bases and 0 bases, there was a span of 19 bases. The CDR3 is 18 amino acids. For the CDR3, the DNA is TGTGCCAGCAGTTATGATCGGGGGGGGAGATATAGCAATCAGCCCCAGCATTTT. Translating it yields CASSYDRGGRYSNQPQHF. Using reference TRBV28 and TRBJ1-5 for the parts outside the CDR3, the full variable domain is DVKVTQSSRYLVKRTGEKVFLECVQDMDHENMFWYRQDPGLGLRLIYFSYDVKMKEKGDIPEGYSVSREKKERFSLILESASTNQTSMYLCASSYDRGGRYSNQPQHFGDGTRLSIL.

This clone occurred once. The chain has TRBV24-1 and TRBJ2-5, with a possible D match to TRBD2 (5 bases). The CDR3 has 14 residues. The V end was cut by 3 bases, the J end by 2 bases, with 9 bases between. CDR1 KGHDR and CDR2 SFDVKD come from the germline V gene. CDR3 sequence (DNA): TGTGCCACCAGTGATGGACTTATTCAAGAGACCCAGTACTTC. This encodes CATSDGLIQETQYF.

The CDR3 nucleotides read TGCGCCAGCAGCCAAGTTGGTTCTAGCGGGTACGAGCAGTACTTC. Encoded protein: CASSQVGSSGYEQYF. The chain carries TRBV4-3 and TRBJ2-7; 8 positions match TRBD2. CDR3 length: 15 residues. V shed 1 base and J 4 bases; nucleotides not matched to a gene: 6. Per the germline V gene, CDR1 is LGHNA and CDR2 is YSLEER.

This clone was picked up one time. The J gene is TRBJ2-1, the V gene TRBV18, with D maybe TRBD1 (5 bases). This CDR3 is 10 amino acids long. CDR1 and CDR2 from the germline V gene are KGHSH and LQKENI. Trimming cost V 5 bases and J 13 bases, with 9 bases left between them. DNA of the CDR3: TGTGCCAGCTCAGGGGCCGACCAGTTCTTC. This sequence encodes CASSGADQFF.

The chain links TRBV27 to TRBJ2-7, with 8 bases identical to TRBD2. CDR1 and CDR2 from the germline V gene are MNHEY and SMNVEV (reference sequence). J lost 4 bases, V lost 6 bases, and 5 bases had no gene match. The CDR3 is made up of 13 amino acids. CDR3 loop: CASRRTSQYEQYF. The CDR3 DNA follows: TGTGCCAGCAGAAGGACTAGCCAATACGAGCAGTACTTC.

This sequence joins TRBV6-5 and TRBJ2-7; 8 bases align to TRBD2. The V segment lost 8 bases and the J segment 6 bases; nucleotides outside the gene matches: 9. The length of the CDR3 is 13 residues. Germline CDR1 and CDR2: MNHEY and SVGAGI. The CDR3 region is CASREGGTGEQYF. The CDR3 coding sequence is TGTGCCAGCCGGGAGGGGGGAACGGGCGAGCAGTACTTC.

The chain combines TRBV4-3 with TRBJ2-7; 12 positions agree with TRBD2. The V and J ends lost 0 bases and 5 bases, in that order; junction bases with no gene match: 5. Germline V CDR1 and CDR2: LGHNA, YSLEER. This CDR3 contains 16 residues. CDR3 nucleotide sequence: TGCGCCAGCAGCCAAGATCTATGGACTAGCGGGAACGAGCAGTACTTC. Its translation: CASSQDLWTSGNEQYF.

The CDR3 region has the DNA TGTGCCACCAGTGATTTAGGGACACCCAATGAGCAGTTCTTC. Its translation is CATSDLGTPNEQFF. The V and J genes are TRBV24-1 and TRBJ2-1, with a weak D call TRBD1 (6 bases). The germline V and J ends were trimmed by 1 base and 6 bases, with 9 bases remaining between them. Germline CDR1 reads KGHDR; CDR2 reads SFDVKD. This CDR3 comprises 14 residues.

The chain joins TRBV27 to TRBJ1-4; TRBD1 matches 9 bases. V dropped 4 bases and J dropped 5; count of bases not matched to a gene: 11. The length of the CDR3 is 17 residues. Germline CDR1 MNHEY, CDR2 SMNVEV (reference sequence). The CDR3 is CASSSDRGEVGNEKLFF. In nucleotides, the CDR3 is TGTGCCAGCAGTTCCGACAGGGGGGAGGTCGGGAATGAAAAACTGTTTTTT.